One and the same sample provided the 4 T cell receptor beta chains below, sequenced in a study of T-cell reconstitution after alpha-beta-depleted transplantation in children. The TCRbeta library incorporated unique molecular identifiers. TCRdb fed the PCR reads into MiXCR, producing one record per CDR3 protein. The table shows hundreds of thousands of distinct CDR3 sequences, with 15% to 20% occurring only once. The sample here was PBMCs from the stem cell graft donor, taken from the stem cell graft. The receptors here all came from a human donor who donated a stem cell graft to a child with acute lymphoblastic leukemia.

This clonotype has a handful of counts. This chain links TRBV13 with TRBJ2-5; TRBD2 is a possible D gene (6 bases). Per germline, CDR1 PRHDT and CDR2 FYEKMQ (reference sequence). This CDR3 contains 13 residues. V lost 3 bases to trimming and J lost 7 bases, with 12 bases between them. The chain's CDR3 is CASSFGTGGTQYF. The CDR3 DNA sequence: TGTGCCAGCAGCTTCGGGACTGGGGGGACCCAGTACTTC.

The CDR3 spells CASSLMAGGYNEQFF. For the CDR3, the DNA is TGTGCCAGCAGCTTAATGGCAGGGGGCTACAATGAGCAGTTCTTC. This chain links TRBV7-9 with TRBJ2-1; TRBD1 agrees at 7 bases. The V segment lost 2 bases and the J segment 3 bases; nucleotides outside the gene matches: 4. The CDR3 runs to 15 residues. Per the germline V gene, CDR1 is SEHNR and CDR2 is FQNEAQ (reference sequence).

In its sample, this clonotype was seen a few times. This chain joins TRBV29-1 and TRBJ1-1; D perhaps matches TRBD1 (5 bases). V lost 8 bases, J lost 5 bases, and 15 bases lay in between. Germline V lookup: CDR1 SQVTM, CDR2 ANQGSEA. The CDR3 sequence is 12 residues long. CDR3 DNA: TGCAGCAGTAGGGGTTTGGGTACTGAAGCTTTCTTT. It is translated as CSSRGLGTEAFF. Full variable domain (remainder filled in from reference TRBV29-1 and TRBJ1-1): SAVISQKPSRDICQRGTSLTIQCQVDSQVTMMFWYRQQPGQSLTLIATANQGSEATYESGFVIDKFPISRPNLTFSTLTVSNMSPEDSSIYLCSSRGLGTEAFFGQGTRLTVV.

The chain couples TRBV2 to TRBJ2-3; D is undetermined. Trimming stripped 3 bases from V and 9 bases from J, with 4 bases between. Germline V gene sequence: CDR1 SNHLY, CDR2 FYNNEI. The CDR3 is 10 amino acids. This chain's CDR3 is CASSDRTQYF. CDR3 sequence (DNA): TGTGCCAGCAGTGATCGGACGCAGTATTTT.